The entry below gives a single TCR beta chain sequence along with its context. Its matching antigen is unknown. Using immunoSEQ multiplex PCR, the repertoire was profiled, and TCRdb retains in-frame clones only, with some absent. The data show over 100,000 clones, about 90% seen once. The germline V gene encodes CDR1 LNHDA and CDR2 SQIVND (reference sequence). CDR3 length: 13 amino acids. Trimming cost V 5 bases and J 9 bases, with 14 bases left between them. These data belong to a study of CD4+ T cells in melanoma. The study's findings and limits: In melanoma, neoantigen-specific CD4+ T cells reportedly differed in differentiation state. A reported correlation linked neoantigen-specific CD4+ T cells to CD8+, macrophage and B cell function.

The sample consisted of peripheral blood. The source of this sequence is a human donor with melanoma. The gene calls are TRBV19 and TRBJ2-1; D is unclear. In DNA form, the CDR3 reads TGTGCCAGTAGTCCGTTCGGAGACACTGAGCAGTTCTTC. Amino acids: CASSPFGDTEQFF.